A single T cell receptor beta chain is shown here with its context. What it binds is unknown. Amplification of TCR beta CDR3 regions used RNA as the template. The HTBI primer set served for first-round RT-PCR of the TCR CDR3. TCRdb re-derived calls from the multiplex PCR reads in MiXCR, one entry per CDR3 protein. Seen here are around 570,000 distinct CDR3 sequences, 20% observed once, and the top ten hold over 45%. The data belong to a study of T cells in Graves' hyperthyroidism and ophthalmopathy. The CDR3 sequence is 15 residues long. Germline loops: CDR1 SGHTA, CDR2 FQGNSA. V gave up 2 bases and J gave up 4 bases; unmatched junction bases: 6. Study findings and constraints: A median 6.5 months before onset, the model predicted ophthalmopathy.

Clinical symptoms, serum thyroxine, TRAb, thyroid ultrasound and orbital computed tomography informed diagnoses. PBMCs were sourced from less than 13 ml fresh peripheral blood. Sequencing was carried out using blood. The chain has TRBV7-2 and TRBJ2-3; TRBD2 aligns across 7 bases. The TCR comes from a middle-aged man with Graves' ophthalmopathy. The CDR3 reads CASSLTAGESDTQYF. For the CDR3, the DNA is TGTGCCAGCAGCTTAACGGCGGGAGAGTCAGATACGCAGTATTTT.